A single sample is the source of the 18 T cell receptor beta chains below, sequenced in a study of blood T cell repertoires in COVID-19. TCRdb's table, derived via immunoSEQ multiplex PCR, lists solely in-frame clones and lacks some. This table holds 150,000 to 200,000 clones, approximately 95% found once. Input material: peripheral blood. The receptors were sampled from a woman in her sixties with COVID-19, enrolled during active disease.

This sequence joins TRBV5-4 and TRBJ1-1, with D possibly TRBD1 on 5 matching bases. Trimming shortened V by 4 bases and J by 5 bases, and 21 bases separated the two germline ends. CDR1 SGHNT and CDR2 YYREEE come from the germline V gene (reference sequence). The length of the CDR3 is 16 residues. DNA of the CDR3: TGTGCCAGCAGCCCCGAGCCGCAAATCAGGGTGACTGAAGCTTTCTTT. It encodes CASSPEPQIRVTEAFF.

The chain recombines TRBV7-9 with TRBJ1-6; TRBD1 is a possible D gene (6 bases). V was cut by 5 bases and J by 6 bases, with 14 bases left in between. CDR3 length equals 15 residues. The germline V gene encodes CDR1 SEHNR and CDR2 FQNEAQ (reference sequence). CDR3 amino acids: CASSPRGARNSPLHF. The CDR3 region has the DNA TGTGCCAGCAGCCCCAGGGGCGCCCGTAATTCACCCCTCCACTTT.

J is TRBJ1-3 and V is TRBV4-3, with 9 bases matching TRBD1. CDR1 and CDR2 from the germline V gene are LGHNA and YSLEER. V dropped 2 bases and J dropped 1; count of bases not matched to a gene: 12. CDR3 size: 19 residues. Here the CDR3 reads CASSQSTVVTGGSGNTIYF. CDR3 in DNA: TGCGCCAGCAGCCAATCCACAGTAGTGACAGGGGGATCTGGAAACACCATATATTTT.

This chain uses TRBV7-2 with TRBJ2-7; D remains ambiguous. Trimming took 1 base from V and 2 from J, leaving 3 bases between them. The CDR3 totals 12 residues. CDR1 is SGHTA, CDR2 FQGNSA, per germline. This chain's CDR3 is CASSLVTYEQYF. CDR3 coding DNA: TGTGCCAGCAGCTTAGTAACCTACGAGCAGTACTTC.

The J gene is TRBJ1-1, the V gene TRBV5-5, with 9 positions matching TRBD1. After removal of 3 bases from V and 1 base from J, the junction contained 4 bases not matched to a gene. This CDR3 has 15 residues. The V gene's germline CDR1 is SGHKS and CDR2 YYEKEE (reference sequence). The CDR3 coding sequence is TGTGCCAGCAGCTGGACGGGACAGGGGAACACTGAAGCTTTCTTT. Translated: CASSWTGQGNTEAFF.

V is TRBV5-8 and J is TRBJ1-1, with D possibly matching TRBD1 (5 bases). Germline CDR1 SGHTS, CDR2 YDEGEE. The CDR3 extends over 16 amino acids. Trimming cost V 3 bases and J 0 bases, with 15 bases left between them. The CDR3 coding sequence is TGTGCCAGCAGCTCGGGTCCGGGACTCCTGAACACTGAAGCTTTCTTT. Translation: CASSSGPGLLNTEAFF.

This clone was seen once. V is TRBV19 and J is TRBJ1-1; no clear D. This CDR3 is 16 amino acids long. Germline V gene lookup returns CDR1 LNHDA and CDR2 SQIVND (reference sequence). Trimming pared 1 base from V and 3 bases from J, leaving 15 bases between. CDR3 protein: CASSIVFGEMYTEAFF. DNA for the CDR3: TGTGCCAGTAGTATAGTGTTTGGGGAGATGTACACTGAAGCTTTCTTT.

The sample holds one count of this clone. Here the CDR3 reads CASSFHSEAFF. CDR3 sequence (DNA): TGTGCCAGCAGTTTCCACAGCGAAGCTTTCTTT. The J gene is TRBJ1-1, the V gene TRBV6-2 or TRBV6-3; D remains unclear. V shed 4 bases and J shed 8 bases, with 8 bases lying between them. Germline CDR1 reads MNHEY; CDR2 reads SVGEGT. The CDR3 length is 11 residues.

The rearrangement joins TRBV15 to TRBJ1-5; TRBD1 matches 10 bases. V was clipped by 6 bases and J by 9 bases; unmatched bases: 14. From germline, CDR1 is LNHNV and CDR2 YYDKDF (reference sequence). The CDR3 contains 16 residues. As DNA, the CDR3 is TGTGCCACCAGGCCCACGTTCGGGGACAGGGGTCGGCCCCAGCATTTT. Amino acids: CATRPTFGDRGRPQHF.

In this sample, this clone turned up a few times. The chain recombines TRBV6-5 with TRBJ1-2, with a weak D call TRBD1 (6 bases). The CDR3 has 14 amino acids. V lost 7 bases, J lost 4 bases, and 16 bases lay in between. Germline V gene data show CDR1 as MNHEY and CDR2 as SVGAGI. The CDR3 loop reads CASNNQGLGYGYTF. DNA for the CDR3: TGTGCCAGCAATAATCAGGGGTTGGGCTATGGCTACACCTTC.

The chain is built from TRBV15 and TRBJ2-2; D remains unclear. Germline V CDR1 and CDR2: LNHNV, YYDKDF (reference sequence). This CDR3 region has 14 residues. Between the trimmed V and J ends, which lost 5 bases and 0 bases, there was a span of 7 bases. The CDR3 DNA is TGTGCCACCAGCTTAGTCTCGAACACCGGGGAGCTGTTTTTT. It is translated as CATSLVSNTGELFF.

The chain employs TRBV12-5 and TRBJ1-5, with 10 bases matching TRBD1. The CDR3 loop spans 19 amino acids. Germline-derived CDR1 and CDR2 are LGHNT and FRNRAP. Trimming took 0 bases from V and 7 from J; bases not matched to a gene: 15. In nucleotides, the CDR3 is TGTGCTAGTGGTTTGGTCCTCCGTCGTGCGGGACAGGGGTTACAGCCCCAGCATTTT. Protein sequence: CASGLVLRRAGQGLQPQHF.

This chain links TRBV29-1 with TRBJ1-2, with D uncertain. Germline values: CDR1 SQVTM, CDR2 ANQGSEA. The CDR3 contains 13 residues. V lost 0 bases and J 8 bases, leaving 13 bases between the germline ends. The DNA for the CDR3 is TGCAGCGTTGAAGATCGTAGAGGGAAGGGCTACACCTTC. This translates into CSVEDRRGKGYTF. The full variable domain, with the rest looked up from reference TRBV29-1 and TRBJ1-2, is SAVISQKPSRDICQRGTSLTIQCQVDSQVTMMFWYRQQPGQSLTLIATANQGSEATYESGFVIDKFPISRPNLTFSTLTVSNMSPEDSSIYLCSVEDRRGKGYTFGSGTRLTVV.

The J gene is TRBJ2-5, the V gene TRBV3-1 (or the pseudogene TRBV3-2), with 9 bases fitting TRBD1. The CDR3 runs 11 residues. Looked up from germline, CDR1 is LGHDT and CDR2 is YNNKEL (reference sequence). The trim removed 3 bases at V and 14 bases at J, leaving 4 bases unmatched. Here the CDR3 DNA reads TGTGCCAGCAGCCAGGGACAGGGAACATACTTC. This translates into CASSQGQGTYF.

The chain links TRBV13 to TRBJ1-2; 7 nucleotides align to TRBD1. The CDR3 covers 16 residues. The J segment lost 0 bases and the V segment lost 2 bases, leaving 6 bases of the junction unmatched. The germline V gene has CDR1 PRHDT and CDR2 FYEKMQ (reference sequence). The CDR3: CASSLTGAEPNYGYTF. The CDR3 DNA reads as TGTGCCAGCAGCTTAACAGGGGCAGAGCCTAACTATGGCTACACCTTC.

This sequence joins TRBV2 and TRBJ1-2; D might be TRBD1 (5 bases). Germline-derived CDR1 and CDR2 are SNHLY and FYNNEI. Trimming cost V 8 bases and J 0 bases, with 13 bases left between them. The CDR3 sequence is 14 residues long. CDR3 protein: CASPRGVSNYGYTF. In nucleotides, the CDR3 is TGTGCCAGCCCTCGGGGGGTATCTAACTATGGCTACACCTTC.

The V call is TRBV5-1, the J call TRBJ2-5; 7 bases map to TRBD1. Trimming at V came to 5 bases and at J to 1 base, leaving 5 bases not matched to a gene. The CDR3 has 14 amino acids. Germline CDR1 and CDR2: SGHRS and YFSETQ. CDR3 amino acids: CASRHRGLQETQYF. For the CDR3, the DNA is TGCGCCAGCAGGCACAGGGGCCTCCAAGAGACCCAGTACTTC.

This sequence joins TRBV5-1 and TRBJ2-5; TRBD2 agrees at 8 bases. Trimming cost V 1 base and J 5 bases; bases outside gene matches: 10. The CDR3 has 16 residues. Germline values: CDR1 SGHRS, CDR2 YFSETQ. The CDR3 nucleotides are TGCGCCAGCAGCTTGAGCCCAGCGGGGGCCCCGGAGACCCAGTACTTC. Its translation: CASSLSPAGAPETQYF.